Below are 21 T cell receptor beta chains sequenced from a single sample in a study of blood T cell repertoires in COVID-19. Profiling relied on immunoSEQ multiplex PCR, and the TCRdb table lists in-frame clones only, not all of them. The profile shows about 140,000 clones, about 87% of them singletons. The sequencing input was peripheral blood. The receptor set was obtained from a woman between 50 and 59 years old with acute or convalescent COVID-19.

The V call is TRBV5-1, the J call TRBJ1-1; D unresolved. The CDR3 covers 17 residues. CDR1 SGHRS and CDR2 YFSETQ come from the germline V gene. V was shortened by 0 bases and J by 10 bases, with 25 bases between the two germline ends. CDR3 in DNA: TGCGCCAGCAGCTTGGCACGTGACTCGTCGGCTCGCACCCGAGCTTTCTTT. It yields the protein CASSLARDSSARTRAFF.

This rearrangement joins TRBV3-1 (or the pseudogene TRBV3-2) to TRBJ2-5; 12 bases are shared with TRBD2. This CDR3 is built from 16 residues. Trimming removed 0 bases from V and 4 bases from J; junction bases left unmatched: 3. The V gene's germline CDR1 is LGHDT and CDR2 YNNKEL (reference sequence). This CDR3 is CASSQDLAGGRETQYF. CDR3 nucleotides: TGTGCCAGCAGCCAAGACCTAGCGGGGGGGCGAGAGACCCAGTACTTC.

The chain combines TRBV29-1 with TRBJ1-1; TRBD1 aligns across 8 bases. Germline trimming cut 3 bases from V and 3 bases from J; bases unmatched to any gene: 6. Germline V gives CDR1 SQVTM, CDR2 ANQGSEA. The CDR3 sequence is 14 residues long. CDR3 in DNA: TGCAGCGTTGACTTGGACAGGGAGGACACTGAAGCTTTCTTT. Amino acids: CSVDLDREDTEAFF.

This clone was detected a few times. The chain joins TRBV5-1 to TRBJ1-5; the D gene is possibly TRBD1 (5 bases). There are 15 residues in the CDR3. Germline V gives CDR1 SGHRS, CDR2 YFSETQ. V gave up 1 base and J gave up 0 bases, with 8 bases separating them. The DNA of the CDR3 is TGCGCCAGCAGCTTGTTAGGGGATAGCAATCAGCCCCAGCATTTT. As protein: CASSLLGDSNQPQHF. The variable domain in full, completed from reference TRBV5-1 and TRBJ1-5, reads KAGVTQTPRYLIKTRGQQVTLSCSPISGHRSVSWYQQTPGQGLQFLFEYFSETQRNKGNFPGRFSGRQFSNSRSEMNVSTLELGDSALYLCASSLLGDSNQPQHFGDGTRLSIL.

The chain is built from TRBV30 and TRBJ1-1; D is unresolved. The V end was cut by 5 bases, the J end by 5 bases, with 9 bases between. CDR3 size: 11 residues. CDR1 is GTSNPN, CDR2 SVGIG, per germline (reference sequence). The CDR3 spells CAWERVTEAFF. The CDR3 bases are TGTGCCTGGGAGAGGGTAACTGAAGCTTTCTTT.

The chain combines TRBV21-1 with TRBJ1-6; no check of the table's D call, TRBD1, against the DNA was made. TRBV21-1 is a pseudogene. The CDR3 loop spans 14 amino acids. Here the CDR3 reads CASETSGLRSPLHF. The DNA for the CDR3 is TGTGCCAGCGAAACGTCAGGCTTGCGATCACCCCTCCACTTT.

This clone was seen a few times. The rearrangement uses TRBV5-1 and TRBJ2-2; no reliable D call. This CDR3 is 13 amino acids long. Looked up from germline, CDR1 is SGHRS and CDR2 is YFSETQ. With 5 bases removed from V and 5 bases from J, the gap between germline ends came to 10 bases. CDR3: CASSITWTGELFF. The CDR3 nucleotides read TGCGCCAGCAGTATTACTTGGACCGGGGAGCTGTTTTTT. Complete variable domain (other parts from reference TRBV5-1 and TRBJ2-2): KAGVTQTPRYLIKTRGQQVTLSCSPISGHRSVSWYQQTPGQGLQFLFEYFSETQRNKGNFPGRFSGRQFSNSRSEMNVSTLELGDSALYLCASSITWTGELFFGEGSRLTVL.

The J gene is TRBJ2-1, the V gene TRBV3-1 (or the pseudogene TRBV3-2); TRBD2 might be the D (5 bases). The V end was cut by 3 bases, the J end by 9 bases, with 6 bases between. The CDR3 loop spans 11 amino acids. Germline V gene sequence: CDR1 LGHDT, CDR2 YNNKEL (reference sequence). The CDR3 loop is CASSHGIEQFF. The CDR3 nucleotides read TGTGCCAGCAGCCACGGGATTGAGCAGTTCTTC.

CDR3: CASSQGSGNTIYF. DNA for the CDR3: TGTGCCAGCAGCCAAGGTAGTGGAAACACCATATATTTT. The gene calls are TRBV4-2 and TRBJ1-3, with no clear D. Trimming removed 1 base from V and 3 bases from J, with 4 bases in between. Germline-derived CDR1 and CDR2 are LGHNA and YNFKEQ. This CDR3 comprises 13 residues.

This chain joins TRBV10-3 and TRBJ1-4, with D tentatively TRBD1 (5 bases). Trimming shortened V by 10 bases and J by 5 bases, and 17 bases separated the two germline ends. Germline V lookup: CDR1 ENHRY, CDR2 SYGVKD. The CDR3 runs 14 residues. The CDR3 DNA is TGTGCCACCAAGGGAGACGGGGGAAATGAAAAACTGTTTTTT. Residues: CATKGDGGNEKLFF.

The rearrangement joins TRBV19 to TRBJ1-1; a possible D gene is TRBD1 (5 bases). The CDR3 length is 13 residues. Per the germline V gene, CDR1 is LNHDA and CDR2 is SQIVND (reference sequence). V was shortened by 3 bases and J by 4 bases, with 9 bases between the two germline ends. The CDR3 nucleotides read TGTGCCAGTAGTATTGACAGAGCCACTGAAGCTTTCTTT. Residues: CASSIDRATEAFF.

Details on this clone: The germline gene is not matched at one end of the junction; a read error may be the cause. The genes are TRBV28 and TRBJ1-1; D unresolved. Germline V gene sequence: CDR1 MDHEN, CDR2 SYDVKM. The CDR3 contains 11 residues. In DNA form, the CDR3 reads TGTGCCAGCAGATATGTTAATGAAGCATTCTTT. Its translation is CASRYVNEAFF.

The chain has TRBV6-5 and TRBJ1-2; 7 bases align to TRBD1. V shed 6 bases, J shed 3 bases, and the junction held 10 bases outside the gene matches. CDR1 is MNHEY and CDR2 is SVGAGI in the germline V gene. The CDR3 length is 15 residues. Written as DNA, the CDR3 is TGTGCCAGCAGGAAACAGGGGAGTCTTTACTATGGCTACACCTTC. Translating it yields CASRKQGSLYYGYTF.

V usage is TRBV7-6 and J usage is TRBJ2-7; D might be TRBD1 (5 bases). The CDR3 runs 13 residues. In germline, CDR1 is SGHVS, CDR2 FNYEAQ. The germline V and J ends were trimmed by 5 bases and 2 bases, with 10 bases remaining between them. The CDR3 spells CASSDETAYEQYF. For the CDR3, the DNA is TGTGCCAGCAGCGATGAGACAGCCTACGAGCAGTACTTC.

The V call is TRBV7-2, the J call TRBJ2-5, with 7 bases matching TRBD2. CDR3 length equals 15 residues. After removal of 5 bases from V and 5 bases from J, the junction contained 11 bases not matched to a gene. Germline V gene lookup returns CDR1 SGHTA and CDR2 FQGNSA. The CDR3 coding sequence is TGTGCCAGCAGCACCCTAGCGGCCCGGGCGGAGACCCAGTACTTC. Translation gives CASSTLAARAETQYF.

The chain joins TRBV18 to TRBJ1-1; D gene uncertain. Germline lookup yields CDR1 KGHSH and CDR2 LQKENI. V lost 1 base to trimming and J lost 3 bases, with 9 bases between them. CDR3 size: 14 residues. The CDR3 protein is CASSPRDVDTEAFF. The DNA for the CDR3 is TGTGCCAGCTCACCACGAGATGTGGACACTGAAGCTTTCTTT. Full variable domain (rest looked up from reference TRBV18 and TRBJ1-1): NAGVMQNPRHLVRRRGQEARLRCSPMKGHSHVYWYRQLPEEGLKFMVYLQKENIIDESGMPKERFSAEFPKEGPSILRIQQVVRGDSAAYFCASSPRDVDTEAFFGQGTRLTVV.

This clone was counted a single time. V gene TRBV9 combines with J gene TRBJ2-2; D gene unclear. The CDR3 sequence is 19 residues long. The germline V gene has CDR1 SGDLS and CDR2 YYNGEE. V dropped 0 bases and J dropped 1 base, with 19 bases sitting between them. For the CDR3, the DNA is TGTGCCAGCAGCGTAGAGAGCTTGGGCTTGCCGGAGAACACCGGGGAGCTGTTTTTT. It is translated as CASSVESLGLPENTGELFF.

The chain uses TRBV7-9 and TRBJ1-4; 11 bases match TRBD1. Germline assignment: CDR1 SEHNR and CDR2 FQNEAQ (reference sequence). With 3 bases clipped from V and 8 bases from J, the junction kept 14 bases outside the gene matches. CDR3 length: 18 amino acids. CDR3 sequence: CASSFGTGGHSAREKLFF. DNA of the CDR3: TGTGCCAGCAGCTTCGGGACAGGGGGGCACTCAGCACGAGAAAAACTGTTTTTT. Supplemented by reference TRBV7-9 and TRBJ1-4, the full variable domain reads DTGVSQNPRHKITKRGQNVTFRCDPISEHNRLYWYRQTLGQGPEFLTYFQNEAQLEKSRLLSDRFSAERPKGSFSTLEIQRTEQGDSAMYLCASSFGTGGHSAREKLFFGSGTQLSVL.

The chain combines TRBV18 with TRBJ1-4, with 7 nucleotides matching TRBD1. Germline V gene sequence: CDR1 KGHSH, CDR2 LQKENI. The CDR3 consists of 15 residues. V gave up 4 bases and J gave up 6 bases; unmatched junction bases: 8. DNA of the CDR3: TGTGCCAGCTCACTGAGACAGGGAGAAGATGAAAAACTGTTTTTT. Translating gives CASSLRQGEDEKLFF.

CDR3 residues: CASSSFGTGYRNEKLFF. The CDR3 DNA follows: TGTGCCAGCAGCTCTTTCGGGACAGGCTACAGAAATGAAAAACTGTTTTTT. V is TRBV3-1 (or the pseudogene TRBV3-2) and J is TRBJ1-4; 8 bases match TRBD1. J was trimmed by 5 bases and V by 5 bases; bases with no gene match: 13. Per germline, CDR1 LGHDT and CDR2 YNNKEL (reference sequence). The CDR3 runs 17 residues.

This chain connects TRBV6-1 to TRBJ2-3; maybe TRBD1 (6 bases). V lost 2 bases, J lost 1 base, and 13 bases lay in between. Germline-derived CDR1 and CDR2 are MNHNS and SASEGT. The CDR3 spans 16 residues. CDR3 coding DNA: TGTGCCAGCAGTGAAACTGGGGGCCTGGGCACAGATACGCAGTATTTT. Its protein product is CASSETGGLGTDTQYF.